This record covers a single T cell receptor (beta chain). Clones were sequenced by immunoSEQ multiplex PCR, and TCRdb holds only the in-frame ones, with some missing. The sample holds 75,000 to 100,000 clones, approximately 51% seen once. This sample stems from a study of shared clonotypes between healthy human individuals. Germline V CDR1 and CDR2: SGDLS, YYNGEE. The CDR3 has 15 residues. Trimming left V 4 bases short and J 3 bases short, with 14 bases between. The source of this sequence is a woman aged 40 to 55 in good health. Some clones in this sample may be carry-over from other donors' samples. The chain recombines TRBV9 with TRBJ2-1; D is undetermined. The sequencing input was PBMCs. The DNA for the CDR3 is TGTGCCAGCAGCCCGAAATCGTCCGGCTACAATGAGCAGTTCTTC. It translates to CASSPKSSGYNEQFF.